One sample yielded the 32 T cell receptor beta chains listed below, sequenced in a study of CD8+CD57+ T cells in acquired aplastic anemia listed by TCRdb under 2018. Instrument on record: Illumina HiSeq 2000. Genomic DNA served as template for TCR beta VDJ combination and CDR3 sequence profiling. TCRdb reprocessing: public reads trimmed at Q25 with fastp, clones called with MiXCR, in-frame beta chains kept. Every entry covers one CDR3 protein and lists the most common genes and DNA from its rows. Recorded for this sample are 190,000 or so distinct CDR3 sequences; around 63% of them occurred a single time. The biggest ten clones account for about 31% of the sample. Source material: sorted CD4+, CD8+, or CD8+CD57+ T cells (not recorded which) from PBMCs. All receptors derive from a human donor in good health.

The rearrangement joins TRBV9 to TRBJ2-3; D call uncertain. Germline V gives CDR1 SGDLS, CDR2 YYNGEE. The CDR3 has 18 amino acids. V dropped 3 bases and J dropped 6 bases, with 26 bases sitting between them. In DNA, the CDR3 is TGTGCCAGCAGCGCCCCGTGGGATGGCAGGTATGTCCGGGATACGCAGTATTTT. Translating it yields CASSAPWDGRYVRDTQYF.

The chain carries TRBV7-9 and TRBJ2-5; 9 bases line up with TRBD1. The ends lost 3 bases at V and 4 bases at J; junction bases unmatched: 6. Germline assignment: CDR1 SEHNR and CDR2 FQNEAQ (reference sequence). The CDR3 length is 15 residues. CDR3 coding DNA: TGTGCCAGCAGCTTCGGGACAGGGTCTGGAGAGACCCAGTACTTC. As protein: CASSFGTGSGETQYF.

To note about this clonotype: Compared with germline, one end of the junction differs, possibly owing to a read error. This CDR3 is CASGQDSWTDANTEAFF. The CDR3 bases are TGCGCCAGCGGCCAAGATAGCTGGACAGATGCGAACACTGAAGCTTTCTTT. The V and J genes are TRBV4-3 and TRBJ1-1; tentatively, D is TRBD1 (6 bases). The CDR3 is made up of 17 amino acids. CDR1 LGHNA and CDR2 YSLEER come from the germline V gene.

This clonotype has at least ten counts. The chain is built from TRBV7-9 and TRBJ1-3; D call uncertain. The CDR3 runs to 13 residues. CDR1 SEHNR and CDR2 FQNEAQ come from the germline V gene (reference sequence). With 5 bases removed from V and 6 bases from J, the gap between germline ends came to 11 bases. The CDR3 protein is CASSPVGLNTIYF. Here the CDR3 DNA reads TGTGCCAGCAGCCCCGTGGGTCTAAACACCATATATTTT.

This clonotype was observed many times. This sequence joins TRBV19 and TRBJ2-1; TRBD1 is a possible D gene (5 bases). This CDR3 is 15 amino acids long. Germline CDR1 LNHDA, CDR2 SQIVND (reference sequence). The V and J ends lost 7 bases and 2 bases respectively, with 15 bases between them. This CDR3 reads CASTPQAPTYNEQFF. The CDR3 DNA is TGTGCCAGTACCCCACAGGCCCCGACCTACAATGAGCAGTTCTTC.

This sequence joins TRBV7-9 and TRBJ1-5; 7 bases map to TRBD1. CDR3 length equals 16 residues. Germline CDR1 reads SEHNR; CDR2 reads FQNEAQ (reference sequence). Unmatched junction bases numbered 9, after V lost 2 bases and J lost 5 bases. The CDR3, as DNA: TGTGCCAGCAGCTTACCCCAGAGACAGGGAGATCAGCCCCAGCATTTT. Amino acids: CASSLPQRQGDQPQHF.

This clonotype was counted at least ten times. The gene calls are TRBV7-2 and TRBJ1-1, with a tentative D call TRBD1 (6 bases). Trimming took 4 bases from V and 4 from J, leaving 13 bases between them. There are 14 residues in the CDR3. Germline assignment: CDR1 SGHTA and CDR2 FQGNSA. Written as DNA, the CDR3 is TGTGCCAGCAGCTCCGGGACATGGGGCACTGAAGCTTTCTTT. Its protein is CASSSGTWGTEAFF.

This clonotype was counted a single time. The junction shows a germline mismatch at one end, possibly a read error. This sequence joins TRBV24-1 and TRBJ2-2; tentative D call: TRBD1 (6 bases). CDR1 is KGHDR, CDR2 SFDVKD, per germline. This CDR3 region has 12 residues. CDR3 sequence reads: CAARGGTGELFF. The CDR3 region has the DNA TGTGCCGCCAGGGGTGGCACCGGGGAGCTGTTTTTT.

A note on this clonotype: A much more abundant neighbour one base away suggests this may be a read error. The genes are TRBV5-1 and TRBJ1-4, with D uncertain. The CDR3 loop spans 13 amino acids. The germline V gene encodes CDR1 SGHRS and CDR2 YFSETQ. CDR3 amino acids: CASSSGTNEELFF. The DNA of the CDR3 is TGTGCCAGCAGCTCTGGAACTAATGAAGAACTGTTTTTT.

The rearrangement joins TRBV7-9 to TRBJ1-6, with a possible D match to TRBD1 (5 bases). Germline CDR1 and CDR2: SEHNR and FQNEAQ (reference sequence). The length of the CDR3 is 14 residues. With 6 bases removed from V and 7 bases from J, the gap between germline ends came to 13 bases. The CDR3: CASRLGDGNSPLHF. The CDR3 region has the DNA TGTGCCAGCAGACTGGGGGACGGGAATTCACCCCTCCACTTT.

In its sample, this clonotype was seen many times. The genes are TRBV6-1 and TRBJ1-1; no firm D call. The CDR3 covers 13 residues. The V and J ends lost 6 bases and 6 bases respectively, with 14 bases between them. CDR1 and CDR2 (germline): MNHNS, SASEGT. CDR3: CASRYYNGAEAFF. The CDR3 DNA follows: TGTGCCAGCAGATACTATAATGGTGCTGAAGCTTTCTTT.

This chain connects TRBV15 to TRBJ2-3; D remains ambiguous. V shed 8 bases and J shed 2 bases, with 17 bases lying between them. The germline gives CDR1 LNHNV, CDR2 YYDKDF (reference sequence). CDR3 length equals 15 residues. CDR3: CATAKERGATDTQYF. DNA of the CDR3: TGTGCCACCGCTAAGGAGCGCGGTGCCACAGATACGCAGTATTTT.

This clonotype came up a few times. The junction shows a germline mismatch at one end, possibly a read error. The chain couples TRBV7-8 to TRBJ1-2; tentatively, D is TRBD1 (6 bases). The CDR3 spans 14 residues. Germline lookup yields CDR1 SGHVS and CDR2 FQNEAQ. The CDR3 DNA follows: TGTGCCAGCAGCTTAAACGTTCAATCAGCAGGGGCCCGCTTC. Its translation is CASSLNVQSAGARF. Supplemented by reference TRBV7-8 and TRBJ1-2, the full variable domain reads GAGVSQSPRYKVAKRGQDVALRCDPISGHVSLFWYQQALGQGPEFLTYFQNEAQLDKSGLPSDRFFAERPEGSVSTLKIQRTQQEDSAVYLCASSLNVQSAGARFGSGTRLTVV.

V and J are TRBV14 and TRBJ2-2; D is possibly TRBD2 (5 bases). Germline CDR1 reads SGHDN; CDR2 reads FVKESK. With 3 bases removed from V and 6 bases from J, the gap between germline ends came to 8 bases. The CDR3 is 13 residues long. The CDR3 DNA follows: TGTGCCAGCAGCCAGACGGACTCCGGGGAGCTGTTTTTT. Translating it yields CASSQTDSGELFF.

The chain recombines TRBV2 with TRBJ2-2; no reliable D call. Germline lookup yields CDR1 SNHLY and CDR2 FYNNEI. The CDR3 sequence is 13 residues long. The germline V and J ends were trimmed by 7 bases and 3 bases, with 9 bases remaining between them. The CDR3 spells CASTVAYTGELFF. In nucleotides, the CDR3 is TGTGCCAGCACCGTCGCATACACCGGGGAGCTGTTTTTT.

This rearrangement joins TRBV6-5 to TRBJ1-5; possibly TRBD1 for D (6 bases). Trimming cost V 8 bases and J 2 bases, with 13 bases left between them. CDR3 length: 14 amino acids. The V gene's germline CDR1 is MNHEY and CDR2 SVGAGI. For the CDR3, the DNA is TGTGCCAGCGGTGGCAGGGGAGGCAATCAGCCCCAGCATTTT. Its translation: CASGGRGGNQPQHF.

The CDR3 sequence: CAISPTVNTGELFF. In nucleotides, the CDR3 is TGTGCCATCAGTCCTACAGTGAACACCGGGGAGCTGTTTTTT. The rearrangement links TRBV10-3 to TRBJ2-2, with unresolved D. The germline CDR1 and CDR2 sequences are ENHRY and SYGVKD. The CDR3 is 14 amino acids. V was shortened by 5 bases and J by 1 base, with 8 bases between the two germline ends.

Remarks on this clonotype: The final CDR3 position lacks the conserved phenylalanine or tryptophan, pointing to a likely read error. No DNA is shown, since the ends of the CDR3 on it are uncertain; the CDR3 is the one TCRdb lists. V usage is TRBV11-1 and J usage is TRBJ1-4. Counting both end residues, the CDR3 totals 10 amino acids. Germline V lookup: CDR1 SGHAT, CDR2 FQDESV (reference sequence). The CDR3 spells CASSFGGTNY.

The genes are TRBV2 and TRBJ1-1; 8 bases are shared with TRBD1. With 10 bases clipped from V and 1 base from J, the junction kept 5 bases outside the gene matches. Germline V gene sequence: CDR1 SNHLY, CDR2 FYNNEI. This CDR3 has 13 residues. The CDR3 DNA follows: TGTGCCACTGGACAGGGCGGGAACACTGAAGCTTTCTTT. Translating gives CATGQGGNTEAFF.

The sample holds one count of this clonotype. The genes are TRBV19 and TRBJ2-7; unclear D gene. V was pared by 6 bases and J by 2 bases, with 11 bases between. This CDR3 is 13 amino acids long. The V gene's germline CDR1 is LNHDA and CDR2 SQIVND (reference sequence). The CDR3 DNA reads TGTGCCAGTAGAGGTTCCCGGACCTACGAGCAGTACTTC. Translation gives CASRGSRTYEQYF.

This clonotype was counted between two and nine times. CDR3 region: CASSTTGKVAGANVLTF. The CDR3 nucleotides read TGTGCCAGTAGTACGACAGGGAAGGTGGCTGGGGCCAACGTCCTGACTTTC. The gene calls are TRBV19 and TRBJ2-6; 7 bases map to TRBD1. V was clipped by 4 bases and J by 2 bases; unmatched bases: 8. This CDR3 has 17 residues. Germline V gives CDR1 LNHDA, CDR2 SQIVND (reference sequence). Complete variable domain (other parts from reference TRBV19 and TRBJ2-6): DGGITQSPKYLFRKEGQNVTLSCEQNLNHDAMYWYRQDPGQGLRLIYYSQIVNDFQKGDIAEGYSVSREKKESFPLTVTSAQKNPTAFYLCASSTTGKVAGANVLTFGAGSRLTVL.

This chain connects TRBV10-3 to TRBJ1-2; D ambiguous. Trimming stripped 10 bases from V and 8 bases from J, with 14 bases between. Per germline, CDR1 ENHRY and CDR2 SYGVKD. This CDR3 is 11 amino acids long. This CDR3 is CANNGLIGYTF. CDR3 sequence (DNA): TGTGCCAACAACGGGCTCATAGGCTACACCTTC.

This clonotype was seen ten or more times. The CDR3 loop is CASSVEESLVEQYF. The CDR3 bases are TGTGCCAGCAGCGTAGAAGAATCTTTAGTAGAGCAGTACTTC. The chain joins TRBV9 to TRBJ2-7; D gene ambiguous. The CDR3 loop spans 14 amino acids. Trimming took 0 bases from V and 7 from J, leaving 14 bases between them. CDR1 SGDLS and CDR2 YYNGEE come from the germline V gene.

This sequence joins TRBV9 and TRBJ2-3, with a weak D call TRBD2 (5 bases). Per germline, CDR1 SGDLS and CDR2 YYNGEE. Trimming cost V 0 bases and J 0 bases, with 17 bases left between them. This CDR3 has 18 amino acids. For the CDR3, the DNA is TGTGCCAGCAGCGTAGCGGCGGGCGGGCGGGTTAGCACAGATACGCAGTATTTT. This translates into CASSVAAGGRVSTDTQYF.

This clonotype was counted only a few times. The chain employs TRBV20-1 and TRBJ1-2; the match to TRBD1 covers 10 bases. The CDR3 consists of 11 residues. Germline CDR1 and CDR2: DFQATT and SNEGSKA (reference sequence). V shed 5 bases and J 13 bases; nucleotides not matched to a gene: 7. CDR3 in amino acids: CSAGTGAILTF. CDR3 DNA sequence: TGCAGTGCTGGGACAGGGGCTATCCTCACCTTC.

This clonotype occurred many times. The chain recombines TRBV5-6 with TRBJ1-2, with D unclear. The CDR3 runs to 14 residues. Between the trimmed V and J ends, which lost 1 base and 0 bases, there was a span of 7 bases. Germline V gene sequence: CDR1 SGHDT, CDR2 YYEEEE. This CDR3 reads CASSLNLANYGYTF. The CDR3, as DNA: TGTGCCAGCAGCTTGAATCTGGCTAACTATGGCTACACCTTC.

At least ten counts were recorded for this clonotype. CDR3 sequence reads: CASSFGTTGPYEQYF. The CDR3 nucleotides read TGTGCCAGCAGTTTTGGGACGACAGGGCCCTACGAGCAGTACTTC. The J gene is TRBJ2-7, the V gene TRBV27; TRBD1 matches at 7 bases. This CDR3 comprises 15 residues. Per germline, CDR1 MNHEY and CDR2 SMNVEV (reference sequence). V shed 3 bases and J 2 bases; nucleotides not matched to a gene: 7.

J is TRBJ2-1 and V is TRBV5-8, with D tentatively TRBD1 (6 bases). This CDR3 spans 16 amino acids. Between the trimmed V and J ends, which lost 1 base and 4 bases, there was a span of 15 bases. The germline V gene encodes CDR1 SGHTS and CDR2 YDEGEE. The CDR3: CASSLLAGTHYNEQFF. The CDR3 coding sequence is TGTGCCAGCAGCTTGTTGGCCGGGACACATTACAATGAGCAGTTCTTC.

The chain recombines TRBV7-9 with TRBJ1-5, with 9 positions matching TRBD1. Per the germline V gene, CDR1 is SEHNR and CDR2 is FQNEAQ (reference sequence). V gave up 5 bases and J gave up 7 bases; unmatched junction bases: 6. The CDR3 extends over 14 amino acids. The CDR3 sequence: CASSTTGGEQPQHF. DNA for the CDR3: TGTGCCAGCAGCACGACAGGGGGAGAACAGCCCCAGCATTTT.

This chain joins TRBV7-9 and TRBJ2-7; D may be TRBD1 (6 bases). This CDR3 spans 13 amino acids. Germline V lookup: CDR1 SEHNR, CDR2 FQNEAQ (reference sequence). Trimming took off 1 base at V and 4 bases at J, with 8 bases between the two ends. The CDR3, as DNA: TGTGCCAGCAGCTTAGGACAGGAGTACGAGCAGTACTTC. Its protein product is CASSLGQEYEQYF. The complete variable domain, with remaining parts taken from reference TRBV7-9 and TRBJ2-7, reads DTGVSQNPRHKITKRGQNVTFRCDPISEHNRLYWYRQTLGQGPEFLTYFQNEAQLEKSRLLSDRFSAERPKGSFSTLEIQRTEQGDSAMYLCASSLGQEYEQYFGPGTRLTVT.

This clonotype was counted ten times or more. The CDR3 sequence is CASSPGLARYEQYF. The CDR3 coding sequence is TGTGCCAGCAGCCCGGGACTAGCACGCTACGAGCAGTACTTC. The rearrangement uses TRBV12-3 or TRBV12-4 and TRBJ2-7, with TRBD2 matching over 9 bases. The CDR3 has 14 residues. V lost 6 bases to trimming and J lost 3 bases; unmatched junction nucleotides: 6.

The chain recombines TRBV20-1 with TRBJ2-7, with 8 bases identical to TRBD1. The V gene end was trimmed by 4 bases and the J gene end by 5 bases; junction bases not matched to a gene: 10. The CDR3 runs 14 residues. Per germline, CDR1 DFQATT and CDR2 SNEGSKA (reference sequence). This CDR3 reads CSATLRTGFDEQYF. The CDR3 nucleotides read TGCAGTGCTACCCTTAGGACAGGGTTCGACGAGCAGTACTTC.